The TCR beta chain described here comes from a study of shared clonotypes between healthy human individuals. Study at large: For every donor, three CD4 naive, three CD4 memory, two CD8 naive and one CD8 memory plates were used. Overall study findings and caveats: Lower generation probabilities were found for non-shared clonotypes than for those shared by all four donors.

A note on this clone: Its specificity is unknown.

Per the germline V gene, CDR1 is SGHRS and CDR2 is YFSETQ. Trimming shortened V by 0 bases and J by 8 bases, and 15 bases separated the two germline ends. This CDR3 spans 15 amino acids. Genomic DNA (from each subset) was split evenly across several immunoSEQ plates. TCRdb's copy holds only in-frame clones and misses some; the assay was immunoSEQ multiplex PCR. The sample holds roughly 530,000 clones; 90% to 97% are singletons and the top ten take 0.05% to 0.07%. This chain joins TRBV5-1 and TRBJ2-4; D is perhaps TRBD1 (6 bases). The sample consisted of naive CD4+ T cells sorted from blood. Subset indicated: CD45RA+ positively selected. This sequence was found in a woman aged 25 to 45 in good health. CDR3 loop: CASSLEEQGSDIQYF. The CDR3 nucleotides read TGCGCCAGCAGCTTGGAGGAACAGGGATCTGACATTCAGTACTTC.